This T cell receptor beta chain was obtained from a study of T cells in Graves' hyperthyroidism and ophthalmopathy. For the study at large: Peripheral blood was collected at initial diagnosis, before any treatment. Overall study findings and caveats: Using 13 V-J features, a model discriminated ophthalmopathy from stable hyperthyroidism.

If no ophthalmopathy progression occurred within 18 months, Graves' hyperthyroidism was stable. Notes on this clonotype: Antigen: not known.

CDR1 is SGHTA, CDR2 FQGTGA, per germline. V lost 2 bases to trimming and J lost 5 bases, with 7 bases between them. CDR3 length: 13 residues. Regions amplified from RNA transcripts were the TCR beta CDR3 regions. First-round RT-PCR of the TCR CDR3 relied on the HTBI primer set. TCRdb re-called the multiplex PCR reads with MiXCR, one entry per CDR3 protein. The sample consists of roughly 700,000 distinct CDR3 sequences, roughly a third of them appearing once. This sequence joins TRBV7-3 and TRBJ2-1; D not certain. Specimen: blood. This receptor was taken from a woman in her thirties or forties with Graves' hyperthyroidism. The CDR3 sequence is CASSLGVDNEQFF. CDR3 nucleotides: TGTGCCAGCAGCTTAGGGGTAGACAATGAGCAGTTCTTC.